This entry describes one T cell receptor (beta chain). This receptor's antigen is unknown. There are no base qualities to consult, and no much larger clone falls within one base. TCRbeta CDR3 regions were amplified from genomic DNA by means of the immunoSEQ Assay, a bias-controlled multiplex PCR. On the study's bioinformatics: The number of nucleated cells in each sample was estimated from the amplification of reference gene primers within the assay. Sequence reads were collapsed and filtered to measure the absolute abundance of every unique TCRbeta CDR3 rearrangement. For each sample, productive Simpson clonality was calculated as the square root of Simpson's diversity index across productive rearrangements. The clones in this table, taken by TCRdb from immuneACCESS, are in-frame only. Not every clone is retained; where verified, under half of the shortfall comes from an unresolved V gene, and the cause of the rest is unknown. The DNA gave D and trimming, while V, J and clone size come from that table. For this sample there are about 130,000 clones; around 74% appear just once. Clones ranked in the top ten supply less than 6.5% of the sample.

The sample originates from a study of blood T cell repertoires in COVID-19 (TCRdb year 2020). Regarding the complete study: Collaborator samples came from the United States, Italy and Spain and covered acute and convalescent phases of COVID-19. The prospective study material was composed of cDNA or gDNA derived from T cells, B-cell-depleted T cells, or PBMCs. The dataset comprised deeply sampled blood TCRbeta repertoires from subjects exposed to, actively infected with, or recovered from COVID-19. The repertoires were released in a freely available public database intended as a resource for research on the immune response to SARS-CoV-2. Samples were obtained from the ongoing ImmuneRACE study (first 160 participants) and from 1,000 to 1,500 subjects provided by 6 global collaborators. The sample metadata nearly always contained a de-identified subject ID, COVID-19 status, age in years and sex. HLA class I and class II types, where available, came from metadata supplied by the sample provider rather than from assay-based typing. Points the paper makes about the study in general: The amount of clinical and demographic metadata varied by source and participant and was provided uncurated.

V ends up 2 bases short and J 11 bases short, with an unmatched junction base count of 3. The CDR3 runs 11 residues from the cysteine to the phenylalanine. Solely the CDR3 DNA is kept, with 33 bases framed from the first base. CDR1 MDHEN and CDR2 SYDVKM are derived from the germline V gene. The collaborating institutions used their own protocols to collect whole blood in K2EDTA tubes. Collaborator samples were shipped for TCRbeta analysis as frozen whole blood, isolated PBMCs, or DNA extracted from either sample type. Material: peripheral blood. The clonotype comes from a man in his sixties with acute or convalescent COVID-19. Here the chain combines TRBV28 and TRBJ2-7; 7 of the junction bases match TRBD1. The encoded CDR3 is CASSLGTVEYF. The nucleotides read TGTGCCAGCAGTTTAGGGACAGTAGAGTACTTC. With all but the CDR3 taken from the reference TRBV28 and TRBJ2-7 genes, the full variable domain is: DVKVTQSSRYLVKRTGEKVFLECVQDMDHENMFWYRQDPGLGLRLIYFSYDVKMKEKGDIPEGYSVSREKKERFSLILESASTNQTSMYLCASSLGTVEYFGPGTRLTVT.